Included here is one T cell receptor beta chain sequence, with context. This record comes from a study of blood T cell repertoires in COVID-19. At the level of the study: The cDNA or gDNA used as material had been derived from T cells, B-cell-depleted T cells, or PBMCs.

With 4 bases clipped from V and 7 bases from J, the junction kept 6 bases outside the gene matches. From germline, CDR1 is LGHNA and CDR2 YNFKEQ. This CDR3 contains 14 residues. Per the study methods: Estimated nucleated cell counts came from reference gene primer amplification. Measured with immunoSEQ multiplex PCR; TCRdb has only the in-frame clones, and not every one. D and trimming were read from the DNA, whereas the V and J calls and clone size are those reported in that table. The table lists 200,000 to 250,000 clones, 75% to 90% of them singletons. The chain recombines TRBV4-2 with TRBJ2-7, with 11 bases fitting TRBD1. The sequence derives from a man aged 25 to 40 who had recovered from COVID-19. Sequencing was carried out using peripheral blood. The CDR3 nucleotides read TGTGCCAGCAGCCGGGACAGGGGGTACGTAGAGCAGTACTTC. Protein sequence: CASSRDRGYVEQYF.